Shown below are 2 T cell receptor beta chains from a single sample sequenced in a study of blood T cells in healthy people across ages (dated by TCRdb to 2013 to 2016). The library came from 5' RACE. Sequenced using an Illumina HiSeq 2500. The second PCR ran for roughly 6 to 11 cycles and used a J-beta primer mix along with a sample-barcoded 5' primer. The public reads were reprocessed in TCRdb via fastp at Q25 and MiXCR, keeping in-frame beta chains. CDR3 protein sequences are deduplicated, and each keeps its most common genes and DNA. The sample yields about a million distinct CDR3 sequences; about 51% were counted once. The top ten clonotypes cover about a fifth of the sample. What was sequenced was blood. Receptors were obtained from a woman in her sixties in good health.

The V call is TRBV12-5, the J call TRBJ2-5; 8 bases fit TRBD1. V lost 6 bases, J lost 2 bases, and 14 bases stayed unmatched. This CDR3 contains 17 residues. Germline CDR1 is LGHNT and CDR2 is FRNRAP. CDR3: CASGFGQGPNPQETQYF. CDR3 DNA: TGTGCTAGTGGCTTTGGACAGGGCCCTAACCCACAAGAGACCCAGTACTTC.

The chain recombines TRBV7-9 with TRBJ2-7, with D possibly being TRBD1 (6 bases). The closer fit of TRBJ2-5 to the DNA end suggests the J call may be wrong. The CDR3 has 16 amino acids. Germline V gives CDR1 SEHNR, CDR2 FQNEAQ (reference sequence). CDR3 in DNA: TGTGCCAGCAGCTTAGAACCCGCAGGGGTAAGGGAGACCCAGTACTTC. Its translation is CASSLEPAGVRETQYF.